The 17 T cell receptor beta chains reported below all come from one sample, sequenced in a study of T-cell memory formation after mild COVID-19. TCRdb itself ran the 5' RACE reads through MiXCR, one entry per CDR3 protein. The sample yields some 450,000 distinct CDR3 sequences, 15% to 20% seen once. The sequencing sample was made of PBMCs or a T cell subset sorted from them (not recorded which). The receptors here all came from a young man who had mild COVID-19 (a few samples of this study predate the infection). Cell type and time point are not known.

V gene TRBV7-2 combines with J gene TRBJ1-5; D might be TRBD1 (5 bases). Per germline, CDR1 SGHTA and CDR2 FQGNSA. This CDR3 has 16 residues. V was clipped by 3 bases and J by 2 bases, with 14 bases between them. Here the CDR3 reads CASSFTGVSGNQPQHF. As DNA, the CDR3 is TGTGCCAGCAGCTTCACGGGGGTCTCGGGCAATCAGCCCCAGCATTTT.

The chain has TRBV12-3 or TRBV12-4 and TRBJ2-3; D may be TRBD1 (7 bases). The CDR3 is 16 amino acids. Trimming shortened V by 5 bases and J by 2 bases, and 17 bases separated the two germline ends. The CDR3 DNA reads TGTGCCAGCAGTCCCAGGGGGGACACCCTCACAGATACGCAGTATTTT. Translating gives CASSPRGDTLTDTQYF.

This clonotype was picked up one time. This chain joins TRBV18 and TRBJ1-4, with 7 bases lining up with TRBD1. V was clipped by 6 bases and J by 4 bases; unmatched bases: 8. CDR1 KGHSH and CDR2 LQKENI come from the germline V gene. This CDR3 region has 15 residues. CDR3 coding DNA: TGTGCCAGCTCTCCGGACAGGACCCATAATGAAAAACTGTTTTTT. It yields the protein CASSPDRTHNEKLFF.

The chain couples TRBV12-3 or TRBV12-4 to TRBJ2-1, with 8 bases fitting TRBD2. V gave up 3 bases and J gave up 7 bases; unmatched junction bases: 8. This CDR3 region has 15 residues. The CDR3 coding sequence is TGTGCCAGCAGTTTTCCCCTCTCGGGGGGGAATGAGCAGTTCTTC. It encodes CASSFPLSGGNEQFF.

This clonotype has more than one count but fewer than ten. The V call is TRBV5-1, the J call TRBJ2-3; 12 bases match TRBD1. V was clipped by 0 bases and J by 6 bases; unmatched bases: 11. This CDR3 region has 18 residues. Germline V lookup: CDR1 SGHRS, CDR2 YFSETQ. CDR3 nucleotide sequence: TGCGCCAGCAGCTTGGCCTCCCGGGGACAGGGGGCGAGGGATACGCAGTATTTT. It encodes CASSLASRGQGARDTQYF.

Ten or more counts support this clonotype. The V gene is TRBV5-4, the J gene TRBJ2-1; the D is unclear. Germline V gene sequence: CDR1 SGHNT, CDR2 YYREEE (reference sequence). The CDR3 contains 12 residues. Trimming removed 4 bases from V and 9 bases from J, with 11 bases in between. The CDR3 region has the DNA TGTGCCAGCAGCGACGAGAATGTTGAGCAGTTCTTC. Translated: CASSDENVEQFF.

This chain joins TRBV4-3 and TRBJ2-7; maybe TRBD1 (5 bases). The length of the CDR3 is 16 residues. V was trimmed by 0 bases and J by 0 bases, leaving 12 bases between them. Germline CDR1 is LGHNA and CDR2 is YSLEER. CDR3 amino acids: CASSQEAGLSSYEQYF. CDR3 in DNA: TGCGCCAGCAGCCAAGAGGCAGGGCTTAGCTCCTACGAGCAGTACTTC.

The sample holds a few counts of this clonotype. This sequence joins TRBV4-2 and TRBJ2-7, with D maybe TRBD2 (7 bases). Trimming cost V 3 bases and J 2 bases, with 23 bases left between them. The CDR3 is 18 residues long. CDR1 and CDR2 from the germline V gene are LGHNA and YNFKEQ. This CDR3 is CASSHTPPGGTLTYEQYF. The CDR3 DNA reads as TGTGCCAGCAGCCATACACCCCCCGGGGGGACACTGACCTACGAGCAGTACTTC.

This chain joins TRBV18 and TRBJ2-5; possibly TRBD1 for D (5 bases). The V gene lost 1 base and the J gene lost 3 bases, with 12 bases spanning the gap. CDR1 and CDR2 from the germline V gene are KGHSH and LQKENI. The CDR3 loop spans 15 amino acids. CDR3 sequence: CASSPRRAGKETQYF. CDR3 nucleotide sequence: TGTGCCAGCTCACCACGCAGGGCAGGGAAAGAGACCCAGTACTTC.

The V gene is TRBV6-5, the J gene TRBJ1-2, with D hard to call. There are 12 residues in the CDR3. Looked up from germline, CDR1 is MNHEY and CDR2 is SVGAGI. The ends were cut back, 6 bases at V and 2 bases at J, with 7 bases in the middle. The CDR3 loop is CASRYRNYGYTF. CDR3 nucleotides: TGTGCCAGCAGGTACAGAAACTATGGCTACACCTTC.

As DNA, the CDR3 is TGTGCCAGCAGCTCCATAGCGGGGGGAATCTACAATGAGCAGTTCTTC. Translation gives CASSSIAGGIYNEQFF. The chain has TRBV7-3 and TRBJ2-1, with 10 bases matching TRBD2. This CDR3 is built from 16 residues. V lost 4 bases, J lost 3 bases, and 6 bases stayed unmatched. Germline-derived CDR1 and CDR2 are SGHTA and FQGTGA.

The chain combines TRBV6-2 or TRBV6-3 with TRBJ2-6; the D call may be TRBD1 or TRBD2 (6 bases each). Germline V CDR1 and CDR2: MNHEY, SVGEGT. The V end was cut by 2 bases, the J end by 4 bases, with 12 bases between. The CDR3 contains 16 residues. This CDR3 reads CASSYGGTPGANVLTF. Written as DNA, the CDR3 is TGTGCCAGCAGTTACGGCGGGACACCCGGGGCCAACGTCCTGACTTTC.

This clonotype has ten or more counts. V gene TRBV5-5 combines with J gene TRBJ2-3, with D maybe TRBD1 (7 bases). The CDR3 has 16 amino acids. Germline V gene sequence: CDR1 SGHKS, CDR2 YYEKEE (reference sequence). V was clipped by 5 bases and J by 0 bases, with 16 bases between them. As DNA, the CDR3 is TGTGCCAGCAGATCCCAGGGGGGATTTAGCACAGATACGCAGTATTTT. This translates into CASRSQGGFSTDTQYF.

V and J are TRBV10-2 and TRBJ2-1, with a weak D call TRBD2 (5 bases). V was shortened by 1 base and J by 10 bases, with 11 bases between the two germline ends. CDR1 is WSHSY, CDR2 SAAADI, per germline. The CDR3 totals 13 residues. Written as DNA, the CDR3 is TGCGCCAGCAGTGAGTGGACTCGCGGAGAGCAGTTCTTC. Protein product: CASSEWTRGEQFF.

The chain couples TRBV7-8 to TRBJ1-2; no definite D call. V was pared by 5 bases and J by 8 bases, with 12 bases between. The CDR3 has 12 residues. Germline CDR1 SGHVS, CDR2 FQNEAQ. The CDR3 region is CASSTLGFGYTF. In nucleotides, the CDR3 is TGTGCCAGCAGCACTCTTGGGTTCGGCTACACCTTC.

This clonotype was picked up a small number of times. The chain is built from TRBV29-1 and TRBJ1-2; maybe TRBD1 (6 bases). V lost 5 bases and J 2 bases, leaving 12 bases between the germline ends. The germline CDR1 and CDR2 sequences are SQVTM and ANQGSEA. The CDR3 spans 13 residues. CDR3 sequence: CSVSQGANYGYTF. In DNA form, the CDR3 reads TGCAGCGTTTCACAGGGTGCGAACTATGGCTACACCTTC.

The DNA of the CDR3 is TGTGCCATACAGGTTACAAGCATTCAGTACTTC. Translation gives CAIQVTSIQYF. The rearrangement uses TRBV11-2 and TRBJ2-4; TRBD1 is a possible D gene (5 bases). Germline loops: CDR1 SGHAT, CDR2 FQNNGV. Trimming removed 10 bases at V and 9 bases at J, with 13 bases between. The CDR3 runs 11 residues. Together with reference TRBV11-2 and TRBJ2-4, the CDR3 gives the full variable domain: EAGVAQSPRYKIIEKRQSVAFWCNPISGHATLYWYQQILGQGPKLLIQFQNNGVVDDSQLPKDRFSAERLKGVDSTLKIQPAKLEDSAVYLCAIQVTSIQYFGAGTRLSVL.